This T cell receptor beta chain came from a study of blood T cell repertoires in COVID-19. This table comes from immunoSEQ multiplex PCR, and its TCRdb copy is limited to in-frame clones, with some not included. Of about 330,000 clones in the sample, roughly 82% were seen once. CDR1 and CDR2 from the germline V gene are MNHEY and SVGEGT. The CDR3 has 19 residues. Germline trimming cut 2 bases from V and 0 bases from J; bases unmatched to any gene: 15. The sequencing input was peripheral blood. The rearrangement uses TRBV6-2 or TRBV6-3 and TRBJ2-7; 8 positions agree with TRBD1. This clonotype was sampled from a woman between 45 and 60 years old with acute or convalescent COVID-19. DNA of the CDR3: TGTGCCAGCAGTTACCCCAGGGGGCCGAGCGGCAAACTCTCCTACGAGCAGTACTTC. It translates to CASSYPRGPSGKLSYEQYF.